This T cell receptor beta chain emerged from a study of blood T cell repertoires in COVID-19 (dated by TCRdb to about 2020). With respect to the entire study: The collaborator samples originated in the United States, Italy and Spain and spanned the acute and convalescent phases of COVID-19. The samples were drawn from two sources: the first 160 participants of the ongoing ImmuneRACE study, and 1,254 subjects contributed by 6 global collaborators. Where available, HLA class I and class II types were taken from metadata supplied by the sample provider and were not determined by assay-based typing. A de-identified subject ID, COVID-19 status, age in years and sex were almost always included in the sample metadata. A freely available public database, intended as a resource for researchers studying the immune response to SARS-CoV-2, is where the repertoires were released. The material from the prospective study consisted of cDNA or gDNA derived from T cells, B-cell-depleted T cells, or PBMCs. The dataset comprised deeply sampled blood TCRbeta repertoires from subjects exposed to, actively infected with, or recovered from COVID-19. Results the study describes overall, beyond this receptor: Clinical and demographic metadata were provided uncurated, with the amount varying by source and participant.

Of note for this clone: Its antigen is not yet known. No base qualities exist here, and no much larger clone lies one base off it.

Collaborating institutions collected whole blood in K2EDTA tubes following their own protocols. For TCRbeta analysis, collaborators shipped samples in one of three forms: frozen whole blood, isolated PBMCs, or DNA extracted from either of those sample types. The immunoSEQ Assay, a bias-controlled multiplex PCR, was used to amplify TCRbeta CDR3 regions from genomic DNA. The published analysis was carried out like this. The number of nucleated cells in each sample was estimated from the amplification of reference gene primers within the assay. To quantify the absolute abundance of each unique TCRbeta CDR3 rearrangement, sequence reads were collapsed and filtered. For each sample, productive Simpson clonality was calculated as the square root of Simpson's diversity index across productive rearrangements. Drawn from immuneACCESS, this table holds only the in-frame rearrangements with V and J called that TCRdb kept. Clones are partly lost; checked studies trace under half to an unresolved V gene and leave the rest unexplained. V and J calls and clone size come straight from that table; D and trimming were deduced from the DNA. The sample has 15,000 to 20,000 clones on record, approximately 90% of them singletons. The ten largest clonotypes hold roughly 50% of the sample.

The sample consisted of peripheral blood. The sequence derives from a human donor in a cohort sampled during active COVID-19.

The bases read TGTGCCAGCAGCCTTCTGGAGGATTCACCCCTCCACTTT. Its amino acids are CASSLLEDSPLHF. The sequence is built from TRBV3-1 (or the pseudogene TRBV3-2) and TRBJ1-6; the D gene is unclear. The germline V gene (reference sequence) supplies CDR1 LGHDT and CDR2 YNNKEL. Between the V and J ends, shortened by 4 bases and 8 bases respectively, the junction contains 9 bases. The CDR3 sequence holds 13 residues, the cysteine and phenylalanine included. The kept DNA is CDR3 alone, 39 bases in frame from the first base.